This passage covers 3 T cell receptor beta chains from one sample sequenced in a study of T cells in Graves' hyperthyroidism and ophthalmopathy. TCR beta CDR3 sequences were amplified from RNA transcripts. HTBI primers were the set used in a first-round RT-PCR of the TCR CDR3. In TCRdb, the multiplex PCR reads were re-called with MiXCR into one record per CDR3 protein. The table records hundreds of thousands of distinct CDR3 sequences, 15% to 18% of them present only once. Sample: blood. These TCRs come from a woman aged 18-29 years with Graves' hyperthyroidism.

Comment on this clonotype: Given a much more abundant clone one base away, this may be a read error. V is TRBV7-9 and J is TRBJ2-7; D is possibly TRBD1 (6 bases). V lost 8 bases, J lost 1 base, and 12 bases lay in between. Germline V lookup: CDR1 SEHNR, CDR2 FQNEAQ (reference sequence). The CDR3 spans 13 residues. The CDR3 sequence is CASGTCHSYEQYF. In nucleotides, the CDR3 is TGTGCCAGCGGGACATGCCATTCCTACGAGCAGTACTTC.

This clonotype was found many times. The chain combines TRBV12-3 or TRBV12-4 with TRBJ2-5; TRBD2 matches 13 bases. J gave up 5 bases and V 5 bases, and 8 bases lay outside the gene matches. The CDR3 is made up of 16 amino acids. The CDR3 here is CASSRTSGSVGETQYF. CDR3 bases: TGTGCCAGCAGTCGGACTAGCGGGAGCGTCGGGGAGACCCAGTACTTC.

In this sample, this clonotype turned up once. A much larger clone lies a single base off, so this may be a read error. The genes are TRBV29-1 and TRBJ2-2; 9 bases map to TRBD2. In germline, CDR1 is SQVTM, CDR2 ANQGSEA. CDR3 length: 15 amino acids. V lost 2 bases to trimming and J lost 5 bases; unmatched junction nucleotides: 6. Written as DNA, the CDR3 is TGCAGCGTTGAAAAGCTAGCGGGAAAGACCGGGGAGCTGTTTTTT. Its protein product is CSVEKLAGKTGELFF.